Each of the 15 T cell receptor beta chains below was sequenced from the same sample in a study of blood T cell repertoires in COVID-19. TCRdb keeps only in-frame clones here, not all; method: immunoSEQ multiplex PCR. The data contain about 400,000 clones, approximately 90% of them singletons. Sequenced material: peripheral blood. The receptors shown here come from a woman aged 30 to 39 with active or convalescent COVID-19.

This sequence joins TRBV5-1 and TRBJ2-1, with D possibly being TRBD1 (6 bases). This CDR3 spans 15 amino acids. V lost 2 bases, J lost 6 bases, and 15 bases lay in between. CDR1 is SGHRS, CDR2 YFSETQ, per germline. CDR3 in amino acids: CASSFSGKGGNEQFF. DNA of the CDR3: TGCGCCAGCAGCTTCAGCGGCAAAGGGGGCAATGAGCAGTTCTTC. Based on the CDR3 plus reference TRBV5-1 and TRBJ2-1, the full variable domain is KAGVTQTPRYLIKTRGQQVTLSCSPISGHRSVSWYQQTPGQGLQFLFEYFSETQRNKGNFPGRFSGRQFSNSRSEMNVSTLELGDSALYLCASSFSGKGGNEQFFGPGTRLTVL.

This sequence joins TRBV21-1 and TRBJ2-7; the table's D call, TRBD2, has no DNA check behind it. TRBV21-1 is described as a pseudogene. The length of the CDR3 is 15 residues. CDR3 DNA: TGTGCCAGCAACCCAAAATTTAATTTAGCGGACGAGCAGTACTTC. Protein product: CASNPKFNLADEQYF.

CDR3 coding DNA: TGTGCCAGCAGCCCCGGGACAGGGGACTACGAGCAGTACTTC. Amino acids: CASSPGTGDYEQYF. The V gene is TRBV27, the J gene TRBJ2-7, with 10 bases that match TRBD1. V was pared by 6 bases and J by 3 bases, with 5 bases of the junction left unmatched. This CDR3 comprises 14 residues. CDR1 is MNHEY and CDR2 is SMNVEV in the germline V gene (reference sequence).

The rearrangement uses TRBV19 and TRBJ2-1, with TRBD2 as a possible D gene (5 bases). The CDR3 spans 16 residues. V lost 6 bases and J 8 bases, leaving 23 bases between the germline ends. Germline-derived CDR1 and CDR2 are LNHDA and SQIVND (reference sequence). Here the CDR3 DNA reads TGTGCCAGTAGGGGAGTGTGGAGCGCCCAGTGGGATGAGCAGTTCTTC. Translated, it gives CASRGVWSAQWDEQFF. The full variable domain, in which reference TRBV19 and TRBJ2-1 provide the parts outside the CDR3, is DGGITQSPKYLFRKEGQNVTLSCEQNLNHDAMYWYRQDPGQGLRLIYYSQIVNDFQKGDIAEGYSVSREKKESFPLTVTSAQKNPTAFYLCASRGVWSAQWDEQFFGPGTRLTVL.

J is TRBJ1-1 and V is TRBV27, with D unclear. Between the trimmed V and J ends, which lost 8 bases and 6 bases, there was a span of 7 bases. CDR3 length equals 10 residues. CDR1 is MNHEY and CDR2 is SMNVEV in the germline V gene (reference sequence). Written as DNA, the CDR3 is TGTGCCAGCGGGGAGCCTGAAGCTTTCTTT. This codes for CASGEPEAFF.

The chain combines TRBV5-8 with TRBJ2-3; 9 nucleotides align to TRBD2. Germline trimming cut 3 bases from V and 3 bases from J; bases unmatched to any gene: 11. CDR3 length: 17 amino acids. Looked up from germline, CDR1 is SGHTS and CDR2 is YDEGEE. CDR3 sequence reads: CASSYSSGRFRTDTQYF. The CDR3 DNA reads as TGTGCCAGCAGCTATAGTAGCGGGAGATTTCGGACAGATACGCAGTATTTT.

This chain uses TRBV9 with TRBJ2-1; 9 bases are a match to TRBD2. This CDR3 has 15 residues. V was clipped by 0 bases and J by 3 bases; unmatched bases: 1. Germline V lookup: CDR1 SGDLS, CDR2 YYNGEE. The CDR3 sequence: CASSVGLADYNEQFF. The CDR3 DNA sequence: TGTGCCAGCAGCGTAGGACTAGCGGACTACAATGAGCAGTTCTTC.

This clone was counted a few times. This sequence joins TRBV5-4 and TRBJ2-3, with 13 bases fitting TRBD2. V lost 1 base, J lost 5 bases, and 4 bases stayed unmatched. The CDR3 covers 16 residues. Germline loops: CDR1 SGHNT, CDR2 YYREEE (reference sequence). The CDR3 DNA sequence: TGTGCCAGCAGCTTGTGGACTAGCGGGAGTGGAGATACGCAGTATTTT. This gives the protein CASSLWTSGSGDTQYF.

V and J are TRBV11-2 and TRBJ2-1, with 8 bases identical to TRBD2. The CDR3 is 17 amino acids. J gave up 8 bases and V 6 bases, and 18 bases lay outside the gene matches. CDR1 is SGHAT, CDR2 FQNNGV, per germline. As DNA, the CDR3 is TGTGCCAGCAGTTCCCGTCTTAGCGGGACCGTAGGGGATGAGCAGTTCTTC. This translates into CASSSRLSGTVGDEQFF. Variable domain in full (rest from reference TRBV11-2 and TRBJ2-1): EAGVAQSPRYKIIEKRQSVAFWCNPISGHATLYWYQQILGQGPKLLIQFQNNGVVDDSQLPKDRFSAERLKGVDSTLKIQPAKLEDSAVYLCASSSRLSGTVGDEQFFGPGTRLTVL.

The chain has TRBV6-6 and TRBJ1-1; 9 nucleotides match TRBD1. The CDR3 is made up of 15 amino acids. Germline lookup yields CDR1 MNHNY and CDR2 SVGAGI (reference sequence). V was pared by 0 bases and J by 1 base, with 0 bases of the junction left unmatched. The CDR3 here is CASSYSGQGNTEAFF. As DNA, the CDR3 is TGTGCCAGCAGTTACTCGGGACAGGGGAACACTGAAGCTTTCTTT.

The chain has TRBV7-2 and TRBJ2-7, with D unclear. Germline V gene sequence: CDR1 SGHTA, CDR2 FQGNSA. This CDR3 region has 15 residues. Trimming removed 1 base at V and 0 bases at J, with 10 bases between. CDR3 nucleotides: TGTGCCAGCAGCTTAGGGCAGGTTAGCTCCTACGAGCAGTACTTC. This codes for CASSLGQVSSYEQYF.

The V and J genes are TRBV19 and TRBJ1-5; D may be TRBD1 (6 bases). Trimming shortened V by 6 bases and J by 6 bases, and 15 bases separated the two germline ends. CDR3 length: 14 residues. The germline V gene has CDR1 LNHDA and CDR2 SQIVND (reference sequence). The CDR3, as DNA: TGTGCCAGTAGCTTCTCAGGGGTAGGTCAGCCCCAGCATTTT. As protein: CASSFSGVGQPQHF.

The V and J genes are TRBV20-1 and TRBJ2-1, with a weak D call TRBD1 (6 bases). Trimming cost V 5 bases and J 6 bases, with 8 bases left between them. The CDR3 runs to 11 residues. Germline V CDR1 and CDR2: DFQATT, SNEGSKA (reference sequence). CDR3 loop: CSAQGGNEQFF. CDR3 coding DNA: TGCAGTGCTCAAGGGGGCAATGAGCAGTTCTTC.

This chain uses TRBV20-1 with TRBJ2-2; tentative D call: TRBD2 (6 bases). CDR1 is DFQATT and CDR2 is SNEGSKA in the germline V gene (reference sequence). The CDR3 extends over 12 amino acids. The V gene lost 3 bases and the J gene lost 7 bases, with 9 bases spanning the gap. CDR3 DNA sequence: TGCAGTGCTAGTAAGCGGGTCGGGGAGCTGTTTTTT. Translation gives CSASKRVGELFF.

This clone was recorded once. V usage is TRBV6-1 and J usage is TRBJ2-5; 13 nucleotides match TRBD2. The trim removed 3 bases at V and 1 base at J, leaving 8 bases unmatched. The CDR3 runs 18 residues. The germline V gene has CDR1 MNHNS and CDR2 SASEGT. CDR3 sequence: CASSELLGLAGTQETQYF. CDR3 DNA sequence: TGTGCCAGCAGTGAGCTCTTGGGACTAGCGGGGACCCAAGAGACCCAGTACTTC.